This T cell receptor (beta chain) was found in a study of CD8+ T cells in alopecia areata. For the study at large: Treated patients swallowed 5 to 10 mg of oral tofacitinib twice daily.

RNA extraction and reverse transcription yielded cDNA as sequencing template. Here immunoSEQ multiplex PCR was the method, and the copy in TCRdb shows in-frame clones only, minus some. The sample has under 250,000 clones; 50% to 65% are singletons. The study, taken as a whole, reports: Besides other cells, scalp samples also yield sequences of resident alphabeta T cells from normal skin. TCR sharing across patients was less clear than in mice, possibly HLA-related.

This clone was observed a few times. The target antigen is unknown. The origin of this receptor is a human donor with alopecia areata. The sequencing here drew on CD4+ T cells sorted from blood, taken at week 0.

The chain's CDR3 is CASSPSLAERGETQYF. The CDR3 DNA follows: TGTGCCAGCAGCCCCTCACTAGCGGAGAGGGGTGAGACCCAGTACTTC. This chain connects TRBV5-4 to TRBJ2-5; TRBD2 aligns across 8 bases. Trimming removed 4 bases from V and 5 bases from J; junction bases left unmatched: 13. Germline-derived CDR1 and CDR2 are SGHNT and YYREEE (reference sequence). The CDR3 runs to 16 residues.